Shown below are 10 T cell receptor beta chains from a single sample sequenced in a study of blood T cell repertoires in COVID-19. The data were produced by immunoSEQ multiplex PCR, yet TCRdb's version contains in-frame clones alone and is incomplete. The data show 280,000 or so clones, around nine tenths seen once. The material sequenced was peripheral blood. These receptors were collected from a woman aged 60-75 years with acute or convalescent COVID-19.

The J gene is TRBJ2-5, the V gene TRBV6-5; D call uncertain. Trimming shortened V by 5 bases and J by 3 bases, and 7 bases separated the two germline ends. Germline assignment: CDR1 MNHEY and CDR2 SVGAGI. The CDR3 runs 12 residues. The CDR3 loop is CASSRSEETQYF. CDR3 nucleotides: TGTGCCAGCAGTAGGAGTGAAGAGACCCAGTACTTC.

The chain couples TRBV27 to TRBJ2-7, with 8 bases matching TRBD1. This CDR3 contains 18 residues. Unmatched junction bases numbered 12, after V lost 0 bases and J lost 2 bases. Per the germline V gene, CDR1 is MNHEY and CDR2 is SMNVEV (reference sequence). CDR3 nucleotide sequence: TGTGCCAGCAGTTTATCGCGACAGGGGTCCTCAGGGGCCTACGAGCAGTACTTC. Protein: CASSLSRQGSSGAYEQYF.

This rearrangement joins TRBV19 to TRBJ1-5, with unresolved D. Germline V lookup: CDR1 LNHDA, CDR2 SQIVND (reference sequence). V was shortened by 3 bases and J by 4 bases, with 16 bases between the two germline ends. The CDR3 is 16 residues long. Here the CDR3 reads CASSMRTQLGNQPQHF. In nucleotides, the CDR3 is TGTGCCAGTAGTATGCGGACTCAATTGGGGAATCAGCCCCAGCATTTT.

The chain employs TRBV28 and TRBJ2-7; 7 positions match TRBD1. Trimming cost V 6 bases and J 1 base; bases outside gene matches: 6. Germline assignment: CDR1 MDHEN and CDR2 SYDVKM. This CDR3 is built from 14 residues. CDR3 sequence reads: CASSPRDRSYEQYF. CDR3 nucleotides: TGTGCCAGCAGCCCCCGGGACAGATCCTACGAGCAGTACTTC.

As concerns this clone: One end of the junction does not line up with germline, which may come from a read error. The gene calls are TRBV7-7 and TRBJ1-4; D is undetermined. Germline values: CDR1 SSHAT, CDR2 FNYEAQ (reference sequence). The CDR3 is made up of 14 amino acids. The CDR3 bases are TGTGCTAGCAGCTTAGCTGTCGGGAATGAAAAACTGTTTTTT. Translated, it gives CASSLAVGNEKLFF.

The chain joins TRBV27 to TRBJ1-1, with TRBD1 as a possible D gene (6 bases). This CDR3 is built from 17 residues. V lost 6 bases and J 1 base, leaving 21 bases between the germline ends. The germline CDR1 and CDR2 sequences are MNHEY and SMNVEV (reference sequence). This CDR3 is CASSLGVPQGRNTEAFF. The CDR3 DNA follows: TGTGCCAGCAGCCTGGGGGTTCCACAGGGCCGGAACACTGAAGCTTTCTTT.

V gene TRBV9 combines with J gene TRBJ2-3, with 7 bases lining up with TRBD1. The CDR3 runs 14 residues. Trimming at V came to 0 bases and at J to 8 bases, leaving 6 bases not matched to a gene. Germline V gene lookup returns CDR1 SGDLS and CDR2 YYNGEE. CDR3: CASSVEGAAGTQYF. DNA of the CDR3: TGTGCCAGCAGCGTAGAGGGGGCGGCCGGTACGCAGTATTTT.

V gene TRBV20-1 combines with J gene TRBJ2-5; TRBD1 aligns across 8 bases. The CDR3 runs to 14 residues. Germline loops: CDR1 DFQATT, CDR2 SNEGSKA (reference sequence). J gave up 5 bases and V 3 bases, and 8 bases lay outside the gene matches. The CDR3 loop reads CSASRQGAFETQYF. CDR3 DNA sequence: TGCAGTGCTAGTAGGCAGGGGGCTTTTGAGACCCAGTACTTC.

This clone appeared a few times. This sequence joins TRBV7-6 and TRBJ2-2, with a tentative D call TRBD1 (5 bases). V gave up 1 base and J gave up 4 bases, with 10 bases separating them. The germline gives CDR1 SGHVS, CDR2 FNYEAQ. The CDR3 contains 15 residues. CDR3 coding DNA: TGTGCCAGCAGCTTAGGTCAGGGTCTCACCGGGGAGCTGTTTTTT. Protein sequence: CASSLGQGLTGELFF. The complete variable domain, with remaining parts taken from reference TRBV7-6 and TRBJ2-2, reads GAGVSQSPRYKVTKRGQDVALRCDPISGHVSLYWYRQALGQGPEFLTYFNYEAQQDKSGLPNDRFSAERPEGSISTLTIQRTEQRDSAMYRCASSLGQGLTGELFFGEGSRLTVL.

The chain is built from TRBV3-1 (or the pseudogene TRBV3-2) and TRBJ2-2; possible D gene TRBD1, 6 bases. Trimming removed 3 bases at V and 2 bases at J, with 10 bases between. The CDR3 loop spans 15 amino acids. Germline V gene data show CDR1 as LGHDT and CDR2 as YNNKEL (reference sequence). DNA of the CDR3: TGTGCCAGCAGCCACCGACAGGCCAACACCGGGGAGCTGTTTTTT. Protein product: CASSHRQANTGELFF.